Listed below are T cell receptor beta chains from one sample, sequenced in a study of blood T cell repertoires in COVID-19. Profiled with immunoSEQ multiplex PCR; TCRdb holds only in-frame clones, not every one. The profile shows roughly 300,000 clones, over 75% of them singletons. The sample consisted of peripheral blood. All receptors derive from a woman between 50 and 59 years old who had recovered from COVID-19. Both conserved end residues are part of each CDR3. D genes are given only for firm matches. Expanded clones get a size class; other rows say once, few or many, or leave the size out.

d_call	j_call	v_call	clone_size	cdr3_aa	cdr3_nt
TRBD2	TRBJ2-1	TRBV5-1	-	CASRAGGLYNEQFF	TGCGCCAGCCGAGCGGGGGGCTTATACAATGAGCAGTTCTTC
TRBD2	TRBJ2-7	TRBV18	-	CASSPMTSGGLGAYEQYF	TGTGCCAGCTCACCGATGACTAGCGGGGGTCTCGGCGCCTACGAGCAGTACTTC
TRBD2	TRBJ2-5	TRBV6-1	-	CASSEGLAGQETQYF	TGTGCCAGCAGTGAGGGACTAGCGGGACAAGAGACCCAGTACTTC
-	TRBJ1-1	TRBV27	-	CASSLGGGWANTEAFF	TGTGCCAGCAGTTTAGGGGGGGGTTGGGCGAACACTGAAGCTTTCTTT
TRBD1	TRBJ1-2	TRBV12-3/TRBV12-4	-	CASRRQGGYGYTF	TGTGCCAGCAGGCGACAGGGGGGTTATGGCTACACCTTC
-	TRBJ1-1	TRBV5-1	once	CASSLSVNTEAFF	TGCGCCAGCAGCTTGTCGGTGAACACTGAAGCTTTCTTT
-	TRBJ1-6	TRBV30	-	CAWSRRQVSYNSPLHF	TGTGCCTGGAGTAGGAGACAGGTCTCCTATAATTCACCCCTCCACTTT
TRBD1	TRBJ2-5	TRBV4-3	-	CASSQGQGGETQYF	TGCGCCAGCAGCCAAGGACAGGGGGGAGAGACCCAGTACTTC
-	TRBJ1-4	TRBV27	-	CASSWGVGEKLFF	TGTGCCAGCAGTTGGGGGGTAGGTGAAAAACTGTTTTTT
-	TRBJ2-2	TRBV7-2	-	CASSLAPLIGQLNPNTGELFF	TGTGCCAGCAGCTTAGCCCCCTTGATAGGACAGTTGAACCCGAACACCGGGGAGCTGTTTTTT
-	TRBJ2-5	TRBV4-3	-	CASSQEIGLSETQYF	TGCGCCAGCAGCCAAGAGATTGGTCTATCAGAGACCCAGTACTTC
-	TRBJ2-1	TRBV5-4	-	CASSLATPNEQFF	TGTGCCAGCAGCTTGGCGACTCCTAATGAGCAGTTCTTC
-	TRBJ2-1	TRBV28	once	CASSIASTPSEQFF	TGTGCCAGCAGCATCGCATCCACCCCCAGTGAGCAGTTCTTC
-	TRBJ1-1	TRBV20-1	-	CSASYRADTEAFF	TGCAGTGCTAGTTACAGGGCGGACACTGAAGCTTTCTTT
-	TRBJ2-3	TRBV10-1	few	CASSDGGTDTQYF	TGCGCCAGCAGTGACGGGGGAACAGATACGCAGTATTTT
-	TRBJ2-3	TRBV30	-	CAWSPLRTTTDTQYF	TGTGCCTGGAGTCCATTGAGGACTACTACAGATACGCAGTATTTT
TRBD1	TRBJ2-2	TRBV7-3	-	CASSLDIWTGRTGELFF	TGTGCCAGCAGCTTAGATATTTGGACAGGGAGAACCGGGGAGCTGTTTTTT
TRBD2	TRBJ2-7	TRBV5-1	-	CASSLVRGGLDEEQYF	TGCGCCAGCAGCTTGGTCCGGGGGGGCCTCGATGAGGAGCAGTACTTC
-	TRBJ2-2	TRBV9	medium-sized	CASSALTGELFF	TGTGCCAGCAGCGCCCTCACTGGGGAGCTGTTTTTT
-	TRBJ2-7	TRBV2	once	CASSGDSYEQYF	TGTGCCAGCAGCGGGGACTCCTACGAGCAGTACTTC
-	TRBJ1-2	TRBV5-6	-	CASSLGGYYGYTF	TGTGCCAGCAGCCTAGGGGGTTACTATGGCTACACCTTC
-	TRBJ2-3	TRBV5-1	once	CASSHRSQNSYTDTQYF	TGCGCCAGCAGCCACCGGTCCCAAAACTCATACACAGATACGCAGTATTTT
-	TRBJ1-2	TRBV15	many	CATSRRLGWANYGYTF	TGTGCCACCAGCAGACGCCTAGGATGGGCTAACTATGGCTACACCTTC
-	TRBJ1-5	TRBV28	-	CASTPTGTVNQPQHF	TGTGCCAGCACCCCCACAGGGACGGTCAATCAGCCCCAGCATTTT
TRBD1	TRBJ2-1	TRBV3-1/TRBV3-2	-	CASSQVPGGLEQFF	TGTGCCAGCAGCCAAGTACCAGGGGGTCTGGAGCAGTTCTTC
TRBD1	TRBJ1-1	TRBV3-1/TRBV3-2	-	CASSPGQQNTEAFF	TGTGCCAGCAGCCCGGGACAGCAGAACACTGAAGCTTTCTTT
TRBD1	TRBJ2-7	TRBV7-2	-	CASSLEPPGTGFKDEQYF	TGTGCCAGCAGCTTAGAGCCCCCCGGGACAGGGTTTAAGGACGAGCAGTACTTC
-	TRBJ1-1	TRBV3-1/TRBV3-2	-	CASSQVSCGGFGAEAFF	TGTGCCAGCAGCCAAGTCTCCTGCGGGGGTTTTGGCGCTGAAGCTTTCTTT
TRBD1	TRBJ2-5	TRBV5-1	-	CASRTGGQETQYF	TGCGCCAGCCGGACAGGGGGGCAAGAGACCCAGTACTTC
TRBD1	TRBJ1-2	TRBV5-1	-	CASSLRQGDGYTF	TGCGCCAGCAGTCTCAGACAGGGCGATGGCTACACCTTC
TRBD1	TRBJ1-4	TRBV27	-	CASSAGQGAEKLFF	TGTGCCAGCAGTGCAGGACAGGGGGCTGAAAAACTGTTTTTT
-	TRBJ1-2	TRBV12-3/TRBV12-4	-	CASRAGAEDGYTF	TGTGCCAGCAGGGCAGGGGCGGAGGATGGCTACACCTTC
-	TRBJ2-5	TRBV5-1	-	CASSLPRQAGPQETQYF	TGCGCCAGCAGCTTGCCCCGACAGGCGGGCCCCCAAGAGACCCAGTACTTC
TRBD2	TRBJ2-4	TRBV7-8	-	CASSLDGGRAGRNIQYF	TGTGCCAGCAGCTTAGATGGCGGGAGGGCCGGTCGGAACATTCAGTACTTC
-	TRBJ2-5	TRBV6-2/TRBV6-3	-	CASSYYAPGTQYF	TGTGCCAGCAGTTACTACGCCCCGGGGACCCAGTACTTC
TRBD2	TRBJ2-2	TRBV7-9	once	CASSWGLAGGRLTGELFF	TGTGCCAGCAGCTGGGGACTAGCGGGAGGCCGCCTCACCGGGGAGCTGTTTTTT
-	TRBJ1-6	TRBV6-2/TRBV6-3	-	CASNPGDSPLHF	TGTGCCAGCAACCCAGGGGATTCACCCCTCCACTTT
-	TRBJ1-2	TRBV4-3	-	CASSHRITGSGYTF	TGCGCCAGCAGCCACCGAATAACAGGATCTGGCTACACCTTC
TRBD2	TRBJ2-3	TRBV5-6	-	CASSLFSGVSTDTQYF	TGTGCCAGCAGCTTGTTTAGCGGGGTTAGCACAGATACGCAGTATTTT
TRBD1	TRBJ1-1	TRBV7-8	-	CASSPGTGAEAFF	TGTGCCAGCAGCCCCGGGACAGGGGCTGAAGCTTTCTTT
TRBD2	TRBJ2-1	TRBV9	few	CASSVGGRVSYNEQFF	TGTGCCAGCAGCGTAGGCGGGAGGGTCTCCTACAATGAGCAGTTCTTC
TRBD2	TRBJ2-5	TRBV3-1/TRBV3-2	-	CASSLGLAGGMYQETQYF	TGTGCCAGCAGCCTTGGGCTAGCGGGGGGAATGTACCAAGAGACCCAGTACTTC